This entry concerns a single T cell receptor (beta chain). As yet, its antigen is unknown. Just one base apart from a much larger clone, this may be a read error. The germline CDR1 and CDR2 sequences are MGHRA and YSYEKL. The CDR3 has 15 residues. Losses at the gene ends were 8 bases for V and 2 bases for J; bases not matched to a gene: 10. Using genomic DNA as the template, TCR beta VDJ and CDR3 profiling was carried out. TCRdb itself ran the reads through MiXCR, one entry per CDR3 protein. This sample yields around 120,000 distinct CDR3 sequences, of which approximately 40% are seen a single time; about 2.6% belongs to the top ten. The patients chosen for sequencing had shown expansion of CD8+CD57+ cells (detected by flow cytometry). Each patient carried a diagnosis of severe acquired aplastic anemia. The data are from a study of CD8+CD57+ T cells in acquired aplastic anemia. Turning to the study itself: Sorted CD4+ and CD8+ cells gave a mean 3.2 ug DNA, range about 0.19 to 27.4 ug.

Regarding the study as a whole: Twenty-nine CD8+ CDR3 sequences were shared between patients and controls.

This chain uses TRBV4-1 with TRBJ1-1; 8 bases are shared with TRBD1. The sequenced sample was sorted CD4+, CD8+, or CD8+CD57+ T cells (not recorded which) from PBMCs. The receptor's source is a human donor with aplastic anemia. The CDR3 DNA sequence: TGCGCCAGCTGCCCCACGGGACAGGTAAACACTGAAGCTTTCTTT. Translation gives CASCPTGQVNTEAFF.